The T cell receptor (beta chain) under discussion was sequenced for a study of CD8 T cells in Susac syndrome. This CDR3 contains 17 residues. From germline, CDR1 is LNHNV and CDR2 YYDKDF (reference sequence). Trimming cost V 0 bases and J 3 bases, with 15 bases left between them. The study's findings and limits: An acknowledgment was made by the study that its TCR sequencing and HLA analysis involved relatively few individuals.

CD8+ and CD4+ T cells taken from blood had their TCR beta sequenced. The multiple sclerosis controls were treatment-naive patients affected by stable or active relapsing-remitting disease. With random hexamers, reverse transcription was performed on roughly 0.45 to 1 ug of RNA. Amplification of TCR beta CDR3 by immunoSEQ multiplex PCR spanned 54 Vbeta and 13 Jbeta. From the immunoSEQ multiplex PCR reads, TCRdb called clonotypes with MiXCR, one entry per CDR3 protein. Here the sample spans some 150,000 distinct CDR3 sequences, around 95% being singletons. Regarding this clonotype: The antigen remains unidentified.

The source material was CD8+ T cells from PBMCs. This clonotype originated in a human donor with multiple sclerosis. This sequence joins TRBV15 and TRBJ2-1; maybe TRBD2 (6 bases). The CDR3 nucleotides read TGTGCCACCAGCAGAGATCCACCGGGGGAGTACTACAATGAGCAGTTCTTC. Its translation: CATSRDPPGEYYNEQFF.